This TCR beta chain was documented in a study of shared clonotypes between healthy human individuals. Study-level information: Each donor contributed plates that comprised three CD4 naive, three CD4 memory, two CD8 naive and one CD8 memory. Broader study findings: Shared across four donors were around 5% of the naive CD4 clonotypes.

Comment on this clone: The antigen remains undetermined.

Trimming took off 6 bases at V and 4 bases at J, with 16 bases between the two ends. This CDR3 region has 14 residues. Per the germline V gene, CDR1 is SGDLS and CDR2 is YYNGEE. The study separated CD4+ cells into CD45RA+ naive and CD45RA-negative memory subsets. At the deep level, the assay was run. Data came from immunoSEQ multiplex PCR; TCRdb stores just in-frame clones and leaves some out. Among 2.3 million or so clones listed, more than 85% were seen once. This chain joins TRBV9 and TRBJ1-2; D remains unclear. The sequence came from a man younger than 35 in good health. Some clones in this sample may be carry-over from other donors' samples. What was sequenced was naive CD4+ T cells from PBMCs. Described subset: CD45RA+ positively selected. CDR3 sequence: CASTRDGVSYGYTF. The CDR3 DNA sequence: TGTGCCAGCACCCGGGATGGGGTAAGCTATGGCTACACCTTC. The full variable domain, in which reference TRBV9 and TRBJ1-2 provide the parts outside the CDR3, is DSGVTQTPKHLITATGQRVTLRCSPRSGDLSVYWYQQSLDQGLQFLIQYYNGEERAKGNILERFSAQQFPDLHSELNLSSLELGDSALYFCASTRDGVSYGYTFGSGTRLTVV.